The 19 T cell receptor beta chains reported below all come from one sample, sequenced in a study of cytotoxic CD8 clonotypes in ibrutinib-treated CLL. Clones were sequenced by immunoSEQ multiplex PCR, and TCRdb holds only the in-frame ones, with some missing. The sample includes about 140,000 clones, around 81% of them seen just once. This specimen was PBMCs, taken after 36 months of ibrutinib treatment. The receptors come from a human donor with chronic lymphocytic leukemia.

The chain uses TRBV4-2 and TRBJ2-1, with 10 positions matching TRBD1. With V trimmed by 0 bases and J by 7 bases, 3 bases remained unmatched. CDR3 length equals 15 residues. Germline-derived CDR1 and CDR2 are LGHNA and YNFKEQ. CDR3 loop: CASSQDGTGANEQFF. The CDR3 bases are TGTGCCAGCAGCCAAGACGGGACAGGGGCGAATGAGCAGTTCTTC.

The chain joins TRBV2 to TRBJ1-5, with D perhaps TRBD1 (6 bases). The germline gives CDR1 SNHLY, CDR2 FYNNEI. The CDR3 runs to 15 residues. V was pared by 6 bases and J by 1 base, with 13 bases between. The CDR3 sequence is CASRENTGSNQPQHF. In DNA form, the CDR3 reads TGTGCCAGCAGAGAAAACACAGGGAGCAATCAGCCCCAGCATTTT.

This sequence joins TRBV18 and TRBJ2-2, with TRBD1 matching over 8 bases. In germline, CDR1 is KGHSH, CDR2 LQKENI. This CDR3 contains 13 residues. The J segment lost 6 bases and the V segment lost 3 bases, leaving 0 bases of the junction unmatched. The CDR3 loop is CASSPTGAGELFF. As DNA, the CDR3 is TGTGCCAGCTCACCGACAGGGGCCGGGGAGCTGTTTTTT. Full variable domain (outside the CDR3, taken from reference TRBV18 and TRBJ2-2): NAGVMQNPRHLVRRRGQEARLRCSPMKGHSHVYWYRQLPEEGLKFMVYLQKENIIDESGMPKERFSAEFPKEGPSILRIQQVVRGDSAAYFCASSPTGAGELFFGEGSRLTVL.

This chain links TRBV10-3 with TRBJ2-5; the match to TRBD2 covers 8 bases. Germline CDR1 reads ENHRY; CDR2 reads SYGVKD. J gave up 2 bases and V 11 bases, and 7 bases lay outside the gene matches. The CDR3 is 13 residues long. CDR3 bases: TGTGCCGCGGGGACTAGGAGTCAAGAGACCCAGTACTTC. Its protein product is CAAGTRSQETQYF.

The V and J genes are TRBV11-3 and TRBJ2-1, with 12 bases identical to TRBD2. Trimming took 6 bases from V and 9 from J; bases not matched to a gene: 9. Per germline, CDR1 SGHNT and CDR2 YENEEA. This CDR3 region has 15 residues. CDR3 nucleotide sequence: TGTGCCAGCAGTTCCACACTAGCGGGGGGTTTTGAGCAGTTCTTC. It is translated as CASSSTLAGGFEQFF. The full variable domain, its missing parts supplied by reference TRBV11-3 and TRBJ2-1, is EAGVVQSPRYKIIEKKQPVAFWCNPISGHNTLYWYLQNLGQGPELLIRYENEEAVDDSQLPKDRFSAERLKGVDSTLKIQPAELGDSAVYLCASSSTLAGGFEQFFGPGTRLTVL.

CDR3 nucleotides: TGTGCCAGTAGTATTGATCTCAGGGCCTATGGCTACACCTTC. The encoded protein is CASSIDLRAYGYTF. The chain couples TRBV19 to TRBJ1-2, with D tentatively TRBD1 (5 bases). In germline, CDR1 is LNHDA, CDR2 SQIVND (reference sequence). V dropped 3 bases and J dropped 4 bases, with 12 bases sitting between them. This CDR3 is built from 14 residues. Looking up the rest from reference TRBV19 and TRBJ1-2 gives the full variable domain: DGGITQSPKYLFRKEGQNVTLSCEQNLNHDAMYWYRQDPGQGLRLIYYSQIVNDFQKGDIAEGYSVSREKKESFPLTVTSAQKNPTAFYLCASSIDLRAYGYTFGSGTRLTVV.

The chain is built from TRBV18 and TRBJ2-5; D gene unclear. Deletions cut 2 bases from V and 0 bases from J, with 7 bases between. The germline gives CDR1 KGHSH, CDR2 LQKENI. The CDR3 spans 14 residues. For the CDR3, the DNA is TGTGCCAGCTCACCAAGCCCGAACCAAGAGACCCAGTACTTC. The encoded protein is CASSPSPNQETQYF.

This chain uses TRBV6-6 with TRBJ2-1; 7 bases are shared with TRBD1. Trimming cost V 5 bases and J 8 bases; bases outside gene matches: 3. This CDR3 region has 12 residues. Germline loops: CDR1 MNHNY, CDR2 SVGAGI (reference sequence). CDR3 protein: CASSHRGHEQFF. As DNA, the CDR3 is TGTGCCAGCAGTCACAGGGGACATGAGCAGTTCTTC.

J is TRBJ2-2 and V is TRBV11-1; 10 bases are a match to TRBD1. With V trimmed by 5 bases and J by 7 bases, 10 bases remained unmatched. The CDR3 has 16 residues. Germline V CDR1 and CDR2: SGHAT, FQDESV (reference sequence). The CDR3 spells CASSPRDRGTGGELFF. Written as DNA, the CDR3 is TGTGCCAGCAGCCCCAGGGACAGGGGAACGGGCGGGGAGCTGTTTTTT.

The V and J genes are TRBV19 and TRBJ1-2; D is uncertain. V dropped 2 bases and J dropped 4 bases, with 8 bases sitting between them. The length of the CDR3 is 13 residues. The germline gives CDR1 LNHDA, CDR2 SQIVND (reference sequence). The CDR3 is CASSIQAVYGYTF. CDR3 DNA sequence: TGTGCCAGTAGTATACAGGCGGTCTATGGCTACACCTTC.

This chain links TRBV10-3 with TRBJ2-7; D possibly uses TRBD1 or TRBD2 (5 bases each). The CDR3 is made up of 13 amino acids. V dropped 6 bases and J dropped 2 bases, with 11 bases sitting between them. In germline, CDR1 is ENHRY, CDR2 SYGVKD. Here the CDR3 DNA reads TGTGCCATCAGCCGGGACCTCACCTACGAGCAGTACTTC. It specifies CAISRDLTYEQYF.

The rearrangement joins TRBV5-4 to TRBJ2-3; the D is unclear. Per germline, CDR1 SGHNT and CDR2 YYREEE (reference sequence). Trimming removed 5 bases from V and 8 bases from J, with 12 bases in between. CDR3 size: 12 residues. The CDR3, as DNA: TGTGCCAGCAGTTTAGAGAGCAGTACGCAGTATTTT. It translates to CASSLESSTQYF.

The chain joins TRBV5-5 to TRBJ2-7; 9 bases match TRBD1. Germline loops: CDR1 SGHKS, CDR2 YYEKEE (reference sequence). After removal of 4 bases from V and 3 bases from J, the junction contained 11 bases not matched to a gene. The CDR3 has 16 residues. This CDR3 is CASSPKLDRGYYEQYF. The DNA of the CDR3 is TGTGCCAGCAGCCCAAAACTGGACAGGGGATACTACGAGCAGTACTTC.

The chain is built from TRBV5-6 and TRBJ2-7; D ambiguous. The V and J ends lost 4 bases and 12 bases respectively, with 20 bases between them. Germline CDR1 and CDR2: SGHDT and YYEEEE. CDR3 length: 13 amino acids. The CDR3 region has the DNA TGTGCCAGCAGCCACGGAAAGGTGGAGTCTCTGTACTTC. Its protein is CASSHGKVESLYF.

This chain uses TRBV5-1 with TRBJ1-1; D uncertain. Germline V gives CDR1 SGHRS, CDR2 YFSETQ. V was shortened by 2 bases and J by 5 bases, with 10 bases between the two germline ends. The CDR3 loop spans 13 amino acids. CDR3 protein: CASSFLPKTEAFF. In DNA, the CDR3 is TGCGCCAGCAGCTTTTTACCTAAGACTGAAGCTTTCTTT.

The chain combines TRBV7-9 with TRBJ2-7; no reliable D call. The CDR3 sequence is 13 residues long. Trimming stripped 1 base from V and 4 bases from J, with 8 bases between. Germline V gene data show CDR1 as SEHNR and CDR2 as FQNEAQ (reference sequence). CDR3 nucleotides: TGTGCCAGCAGCTTAGAGTGGGATTACGAGCAGTACTTC. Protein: CASSLEWDYEQYF.

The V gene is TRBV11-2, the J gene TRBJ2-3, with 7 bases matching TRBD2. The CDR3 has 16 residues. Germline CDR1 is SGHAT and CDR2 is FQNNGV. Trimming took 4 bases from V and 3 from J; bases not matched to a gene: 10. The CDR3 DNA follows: TGTGCCAGCAGCTCGCGGTGGGGGGGAAATACAGATACGCAGTATTTT. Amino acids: CASSSRWGGNTDTQYF.

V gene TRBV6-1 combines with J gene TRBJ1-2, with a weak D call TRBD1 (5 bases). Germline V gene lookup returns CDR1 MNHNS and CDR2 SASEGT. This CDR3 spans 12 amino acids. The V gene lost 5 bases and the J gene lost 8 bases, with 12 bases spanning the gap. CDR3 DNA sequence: TGTGCCAGCAGTAGGGGCGATTACGGCTACACCTTC. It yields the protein CASSRGDYGYTF.

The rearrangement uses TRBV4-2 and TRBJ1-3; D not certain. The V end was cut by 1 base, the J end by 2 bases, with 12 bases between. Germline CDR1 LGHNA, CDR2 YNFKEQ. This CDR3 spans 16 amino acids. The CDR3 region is CASSQGVGGTGNTIYF. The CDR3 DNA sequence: TGTGCCAGCAGCCAAGGGGTAGGTGGGACTGGAAACACCATATATTTT.